The clone carrying this TCR beta chain was counted only a few times. Its antigen remains unidentified. The sample originates from a study of T cells in Graves' hyperthyroidism and ophthalmopathy. Study observations and caveats: Blood shared most expanded thyroid clonotypes above 0.001.

Amplification of TCR beta CDR3 regions was performed using RNA transcripts as template. The TCR CDR3 first-round RT-PCR relied on the HTBI primer set. TCRdb ran MiXCR on the multiplex PCR reads and lists one entry per CDR3 protein. This sample has hundreds of thousands of distinct CDR3 sequences, with 15% to 20% found just once. PBMCs were collected from an approximately 9.4 ml volume of fresh peripheral blood. The CDR3 is 13 residues long. V was clipped by 5 bases and J by 4 bases, with 14 bases between them. Germline CDR1 is DFQATT and CDR2 is SNEGSKA (reference sequence). The chain joins TRBV20-1 to TRBJ1-2; no firm D call. The sequenced sample was blood. This receptor was obtained from a woman between 45 and 65 years old with Graves' hyperthyroidism that later progressed to Graves' ophthalmopathy. CDR3 bases: TGCAGTGCTGCCTTGTCAGGTATCTATGGCTACACCTTC. Its protein is CSAALSGIYGYTF.